One and the same sample provided the 2 T cell receptor beta chains below, sequenced in a study of T cell responses to AZD1222 COVID-19 vaccine. Method: immunoSEQ multiplex PCR; TCRdb's copy keeps in-frame clones and lacks some. The repertoire holds 80,000 to 95,000 clones, with around 90% as singletons. This material consisted of peripheral blood, taken on day 0 of AZD1222 vaccination. The receptors were sampled from an adult in good health.

V gene TRBV4-3 combines with J gene TRBJ1-3; D remains ambiguous. V lost 0 bases and J 2 bases, leaving 14 bases between the germline ends. Per the germline V gene, CDR1 is LGHNA and CDR2 is YSLEER. The CDR3 sequence is 17 residues long. CDR3 protein: CASSQDELSAAGNTIYF. The CDR3 region has the DNA TGCGCCAGCAGCCAAGACGAACTGTCGGCCGCTGGAAACACCATATATTTT.

CDR3 sequence: CAWKLGREETQYF. DNA for the CDR3: TGTGCCTGGAAGCTGGGAAGGGAGGAGACCCAGTACTTC. This chain uses TRBV30 with TRBJ2-5; tentatively, D is TRBD2 (5 bases). V shed 4 bases and J shed 5 bases, with 14 bases lying between them. Germline CDR1 GTSNPN, CDR2 SVGIG (reference sequence). The CDR3 spans 13 residues. Based on the CDR3 plus reference TRBV30 and TRBJ2-5, the full variable domain is SQTIHQWPATLVQPVGSPLSLECTVEGTSNPNLYWYRQAAGRGLQLLFYSVGIGQISSEVPQNLSASRPQDRQFILSSKKLLLSDSGFYLCAWKLGREETQYFGPGTRLLVL.